This T cell receptor beta chain is from a study of radiation and T cells in renal cell carcinoma. Clones were read by immunoSEQ multiplex PCR, and TCRdb kept only the in-frame ones, dropping some. The repertoire holds about 15,000 clones, with about three fifths as singletons. Of note for this clone: Its target is not known.

Germline CDR1 and CDR2: MNHNY and SVGAGI (reference sequence). With 4 bases removed from V and 7 bases from J, the gap between germline ends came to 16 bases. The CDR3 covers 14 residues. General study points: Baseline intratumoral clonotype presence is unknown without pretreatment biopsies. Compared with controls, irradiated tumors showed greater TCR clonality.

Specified treatment: 15 Gy SBRT to primary tumor, nephrectomy 4 weeks later. The material sequenced was tumor tissue, taken from a patient whose treatment included radiotherapy and nephrectomy. The sequence was collected from a woman between 65 and 79 years old with renal cell carcinoma. The chain recombines TRBV6-6 with TRBJ1-2; D perhaps matches TRBD1 (5 bases). CDR3 region: CASSSPFRDLGYTF. CDR3 DNA: TGTGCCAGCAGTTCCCCCTTCCGGGACCTTGGCTACACCTTC.